The rows below give T cell receptor beta chains drawn from one sample of a study of T cell responses to AZD1222 COVID-19 vaccine. Produced via immunoSEQ multiplex PCR; TCRdb's table is partial and in-frame only. Counted here are under 150,000 clones, around 90% occurring once; the ten biggest clones make up 1.5% to 2%. Sequenced here: peripheral blood, sampled 28 days after the second AZD1222 dose. These receptors came from an adult who received the AZD1222 COVID-19 vaccine. Each CDR3 is given with its conserved first and last residue. Each record gives: clone size, J gene, D gene, V gene, CDR3 protein, CDR3 DNA. The D gene is left open where the match is weak. Rows may omit the clone size; those that give it use once, few, many or a size class.

clone size: -; J gene: TRBJ2-1; D gene: TRBD2; V gene: TRBV11-2; CDR3 protein: CASSLSSAGAYNEQFF; CDR3 DNA: TGTGCCAGCAGCTTAAGCAGCGCGGGGGCCTACAATGAGCAGTTCTTC
clone size: -; J gene: TRBJ1-1; D gene: -; V gene: TRBV6-5; CDR3 protein: CASSPTGRTEAFF; CDR3 DNA: TGTGCCAGCAGCCCCACGGGGAGGACTGAAGCTTTCTTT
clone size: -; J gene: TRBJ1-2; D gene: TRBD1; V gene: TRBV5-1; CDR3 protein: CASHPGQGNGYTF; CDR3 DNA: TGCGCCAGTCATCCGGGACAGGGGAATGGCTACACCTTC
clone size: -; J gene: TRBJ2-1; D gene: TRBD1; V gene: TRBV18; CDR3 protein: CASSPPSGGLHEQFF; CDR3 DNA: TGTGCCAGCTCACCACCGTCAGGGGGCTTACATGAGCAGTTCTTC
clone size: once; J gene: TRBJ1-2; D gene: -; V gene: TRBV19; CDR3 protein: CASSIDRDLYGYTF; CDR3 DNA: TGTGCCAGTAGTATAGACAGGGATCTTTATGGCTACACCTTC
clone size: -; J gene: TRBJ2-4; D gene: -; V gene: TRBV2; CDR3 protein: CASSDRVLAKNIQYF; CDR3 DNA: TGTGCCAGCAGTGACCGAGTACTAGCCAAAAACATTCAGTACTTC
clone size: -; J gene: TRBJ1-2; D gene: -; V gene: TRBV19; CDR3 protein: CASSIGAAGSNYGYTF; CDR3 DNA: TGTGCCAGTAGTATTGGGGCGGCAGGGTCTAACTATGGCTACACCTTC
clone size: -; J gene: TRBJ1-1; D gene: TRBD1; V gene: TRBV30; CDR3 protein: CAWSLGGGGITEAFF; CDR3 DNA: TGTGCCTGGAGTCTAGGGGGCGGAGGCATCACTGAAGCTTTCTTT
clone size: once; J gene: TRBJ1-5; D gene: -; V gene: TRBV6-5; CDR3 protein: CASSDLNQPQHF; CDR3 DNA: TGTGCCAGCTCCGACCTCAATCAGCCCCAGCATTTT
clone size: -; J gene: TRBJ1-4; D gene: -; V gene: TRBV4-1; CDR3 protein: CASSHDREAEKLFF; CDR3 DNA: TGCGCCAGCAGCCATGATCGGGAGGCTGAAAAACTGTTTTTT
clone size: -; J gene: TRBJ1-5; D gene: -; V gene: TRBV10-3; CDR3 protein: CAIRPDTTHQPQHF; CDR3 DNA: TGTGCCATCAGGCCGGACACGACGCACCAGCCCCAGCATTTT
clone size: -; J gene: TRBJ1-5; D gene: -; V gene: TRBV14; CDR3 protein: CASSQQDANSRPQHF; CDR3 DNA: TGTGCCAGCAGCCAACAGGACGCGAATAGCAGGCCCCAGCATTTT
clone size: -; J gene: TRBJ2-7; D gene: TRBD1; V gene: TRBV5-1; CDR3 protein: CASSPGTGTYEQYF; CDR3 DNA: TGCGCCAGCAGCCCAGGGACAGGAACCTACGAGCAGTACTTC
clone size: -; J gene: TRBJ1-1; D gene: -; V gene: TRBV11-2; CDR3 protein: CASSPKGPNTEAFF; CDR3 DNA: TGTGCCAGCAGCCCGAAGGGCCCCAACACTGAAGCTTTCTTT
clone size: -; J gene: TRBJ2-1; D gene: TRBD2; V gene: TRBV7-3; CDR3 protein: CASSQLAGGRDEQFF; CDR3 DNA: TGTGCCAGCAGCCAACTAGCGGGAGGGAGGGATGAGCAGTTCTTC
clone size: -; J gene: TRBJ1-5; D gene: -; V gene: TRBV28; CDR3 protein: CASSLGGSNQPQHF; CDR3 DNA: TGTGCCAGCAGTTTAGGCGGGAGCAATCAGCCCCAGCATTTT
clone size: -; J gene: TRBJ2-5; D gene: TRBD2; V gene: TRBV2; CDR3 protein: CASRRSVAGTQETQYF; CDR3 DNA: TGTGCCAGCAGGAGGTCTGTAGCGGGGACTCAAGAGACCCAGTACTTC
clone size: -; J gene: TRBJ1-2; D gene: -; V gene: TRBV28; CDR3 protein: CASSLGWPLFYGYTF; CDR3 DNA: TGTGCCAGCAGTTTAGGGTGGCCCCTATTCTATGGCTACACCTTC
clone size: -; J gene: TRBJ2-1; D gene: -; V gene: TRBV19; CDR3 protein: CASSIQRSSPYNEQFF; CDR3 DNA: TGTGCCAGTAGTATCCAACGCTCGTCCCCTTACAATGAGCAGTTCTTC
clone size: once; J gene: TRBJ1-3; D gene: -; V gene: TRBV20-1; CDR3 protein: CSAGANNTIYF; CDR3 DNA: TGCAGTGCTGGGGCGAATAACACCATATATTTT
clone size: -; J gene: TRBJ2-3; D gene: -; V gene: TRBV11-2; CDR3 protein: CASSLMGSGASTDTQYF; CDR3 DNA: TGTGCCAGCAGCTTAATGGGTTCTGGGGCTAGCACAGATACGCAGTATTTT
clone size: -; J gene: TRBJ2-2; D gene: TRBD2; V gene: TRBV11-2; CDR3 protein: CASSPSGLAGGTGELFF; CDR3 DNA: TGTGCCAGCAGCCCCAGCGGACTAGCGGGGGGTACCGGGGAGCTGTTTTTT
clone size: -; J gene: TRBJ2-1; D gene: TRBD2; V gene: TRBV9; CDR3 protein: CASSRGTSDYNEQFF; CDR3 DNA: TGTGCCAGCAGCCGGGGGACTAGCGACTACAATGAGCAGTTCTTC
clone size: -; J gene: TRBJ2-7; D gene: TRBD1; V gene: TRBV11-2; CDR3 protein: CASSSWDRVYEQYF; CDR3 DNA: TGTGCCAGCAGCTCATGGGACAGGGTCTACGAGCAGTACTTC
clone size: -; J gene: TRBJ2-1; D gene: -; V gene: TRBV19; CDR3 protein: CASSPLWGSYNEQFF; CDR3 DNA: TGTGCCAGTAGTCCCCTTTGGGGGAGCTACAATGAGCAGTTCTTC
clone size: -; J gene: TRBJ2-7; D gene: TRBD2; V gene: TRBV5-5; CDR3 protein: CASSDRLAGLSSYEQYF; CDR3 DNA: TGTGCCAGCAGCGACCGACTAGCGGGCCTGAGCTCCTACGAGCAGTACTTC
clone size: -; J gene: TRBJ2-5; D gene: -; V gene: TRBV15; CDR3 protein: CATSRDPTARRGETQYF; CDR3 DNA: TGTGCCACCAGCAGAGATCCGACAGCCCGAAGGGGGGAGACCCAGTACTTC
clone size: -; J gene: TRBJ1-4; D gene: TRBD1; V gene: TRBV5-1; CDR3 protein: CASRPQGTNEKLFF; CDR3 DNA: TGCGCCAGCAGACCACAGGGGACTAATGAAAAACTGTTTTTT
clone size: -; J gene: TRBJ2-3; D gene: -; V gene: TRBV20-1; CDR3 protein: CSASGASLTTGRTDTQYF; CDR3 DNA: TGCAGTGCTAGTGGTGCTAGCCTTACTACGGGCCGCACAGATACGCAGTATTTT
clone size: -; J gene: TRBJ2-6; D gene: -; V gene: TRBV6-1; CDR3 protein: CASSEQGTSGANVLTF; CDR3 DNA: TGTGCCAGCAGTGAACAGGGTACCTCTGGGGCCAACGTCCTGACTTTC
clone size: -; J gene: TRBJ1-1; D gene: -; V gene: TRBV28; CDR3 protein: CASSLLRGIMNTEAFF; CDR3 DNA: TGTGCCAGCAGTTTATTGAGAGGCATCATGAACACTGAAGCTTTCTTT
clone size: -; J gene: TRBJ2-6; D gene: -; V gene: TRBV5-1; CDR3 protein: CASSQGKGSGANVLTF; CDR3 DNA: TGCGCCAGCAGCCAGGGGAAAGGATCTGGGGCCAACGTCCTGACTTTC
clone size: once; J gene: TRBJ2-1; D gene: TRBD2; V gene: TRBV28; CDR3 protein: CASSLSSGRAGEQFF; CDR3 DNA: TGTGCCAGCAGTTTATCTAGCGGGAGGGCGGGTGAGCAGTTCTTC
clone size: -; J gene: TRBJ1-2; D gene: -; V gene: TRBV28; CDR3 protein: CASSLLQGISYGYTF; CDR3 DNA: TGTGCCAGCAGTTTATTGCAGGGGATCAGCTATGGCTACACCTTC
clone size: -; J gene: TRBJ2-5; D gene: TRBD2; V gene: TRBV9; CDR3 protein: CASSLGLAGGRETQYF; CDR3 DNA: TGTGCCAGCAGCCTCGGACTAGCGGGGGGACGGGAGACCCAGTACTTC